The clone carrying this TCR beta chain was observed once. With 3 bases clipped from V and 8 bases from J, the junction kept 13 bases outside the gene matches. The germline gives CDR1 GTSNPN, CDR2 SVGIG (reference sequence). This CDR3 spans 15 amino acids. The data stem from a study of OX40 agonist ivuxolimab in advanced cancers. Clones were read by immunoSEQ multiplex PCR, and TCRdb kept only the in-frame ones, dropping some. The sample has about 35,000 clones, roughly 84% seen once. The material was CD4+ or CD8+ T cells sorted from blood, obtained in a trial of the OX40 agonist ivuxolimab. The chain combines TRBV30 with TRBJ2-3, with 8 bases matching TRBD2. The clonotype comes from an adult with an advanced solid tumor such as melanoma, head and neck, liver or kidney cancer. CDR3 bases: TGTGCCTGGAGGGATACGGGACTAGTTTTCGGTACGCAGTATTTT. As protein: CAWRDTGLVFGTQYF.